The 21 T cell receptor beta chains below were found in one sample sequenced in a study of tumor and adjacent non-tumor tissue in lung cancer (dated by TCRdb to 2016 to 2019). Libraries were made using multiplex PCR. TCRdb lists the instrument as Illumina HiSeq 2500. TCRbeta libraries were built by three rounds of nested PCR using primers (Table S4), following protocols modified from ARM-PCR. TCRdb's own reprocessing of the public reads used fastp at Q25 and MiXCR and kept productive beta chains. Each CDR3 protein appears once, grouped with its most common genes and DNA. The sample yields around 99,000 distinct CDR3 sequences; about 75% were counted once. Of the sample, more than 35% is held by the ten largest clones. RNA was isolated from bulk, unsorted tissue, and RNA quality was assessed with a NanoDrop ND-1000 and an Agilent 2100. Sequences were obtained from lung tumor tissue. Receptors originate from a woman aged 55-69 years with non-small cell lung cancer.

For this clonotype: The junction does not match germline at one end; this may be a read error. The chain joins TRBV11-1 to TRBJ1-1; no reliable D call. Germline CDR1 is SGHAT and CDR2 is FQDESV (reference sequence). CDR3 length equals 14 residues. CDR3 sequence reads: CASSLGRGNTEPFF. For the CDR3, the DNA is TGTGCCAGCAGCTTAGGACGAGGGAACACTGAACCTTTCTTT.

Note on this clonotype: It may be a read error: a sequence one base away is much more abundant. The rearrangement links TRBV4-2 to TRBJ2-1, with D maybe TRBD1 (5 bases). The ends were cut back, 3 bases at V and 2 bases at J, with 17 bases in the middle. Germline V CDR1 and CDR2: LGHNA, YNFKEQ. The CDR3 spans 17 residues. In DNA, the CDR3 is TGTGCCAGCAGCCACCAGGGAAACGGGTGCACCTACAATGAGCAGTTCTTC. Translated: CASSHQGNGCTYNEQFF.

This clonotype was counted many times. The chain joins TRBV10-2 to TRBJ2-5; 8 bases are a match to TRBD2. The CDR3 covers 16 residues. Germline trimming cut 3 bases from V and 0 bases from J; bases unmatched to any gene: 6. Germline V gene data show CDR1 as WSHSY and CDR2 as SAAADI. The CDR3 is CASSDLAGLYQETQYF. The CDR3 nucleotides are TGCGCCAGCAGTGACTTAGCGGGACTGTACCAAGAGACCCAGTACTTC.

This clonotype was counted ten times or more. The chain joins TRBV6-5 to TRBJ1-1; D is perhaps TRBD1 (5 bases). Trimming pared 6 bases from V and 3 bases from J, leaving 14 bases between. The germline CDR1 and CDR2 sequences are MNHEY and SVGAGI. The CDR3 is made up of 14 amino acids. CDR3 DNA sequence: TGTGCCAGCAGCAGCCTGGGACGGGACACTGAAGCTTTCTTT. Translated, it gives CASSSLGRDTEAFF.

The gene calls are TRBV7-3 and TRBJ2-1, with 11 bases identical to TRBD2. The length of the CDR3 is 17 residues. Trimming took 5 bases from V and 7 from J; bases not matched to a gene: 13. Germline values: CDR1 SGHTA, CDR2 FQGTGA. Here the CDR3 reads CASSVRGELAGVNEQFF. The CDR3 region has the DNA TGTGCCAGCAGCGTCCGCGGGGAACTAGCGGGGGTAAATGAGCAGTTCTTC. Based on the CDR3 plus reference TRBV7-3 and TRBJ2-1, the full variable domain is GAGVSQTPSNKVTEKGKYVELRCDPISGHTALYWYRQSLGQGPEFLIYFQGTGAADDSGLPNDRFFAVRPEGSVSTLKIQRTERGDSAVYLCASSVRGELAGVNEQFFGPGTRLTVL.

As to this clonotype: One end of the junction varies from germline; a read error may be responsible. The V and J genes are TRBV11-3 and TRBJ1-1, with no clear D. The CDR3 totals 15 residues. CDR1 and CDR2 (germline): SGHNT, YENEEA. In nucleotides, the CDR3 is TGTGTCAGCAGCTTAGATTCTGGGAGAGACACTGAAGCTTTCTTT. Its protein product is CVSSLDSGRDTEAFF.

This clonotype was observed at least ten times. Given a much more abundant clone one base away, this may be a read error. This chain joins TRBV11-1 and TRBJ1-5; D unclear. The CDR3 extends over 13 amino acids. Germline-derived CDR1 and CDR2 are SGHAT and FQDESV (reference sequence). This chain's CDR3 is CVSSLVGGQPQHF. In DNA form, the CDR3 reads TGTGTCAGCAGCTTGGTGGGAGGTCAGCCCCAGCATTTT.

This clonotype appeared a few times. One base away lies a much larger clone, so this may be a sequencing read error. The chain has TRBV5-4 and TRBJ2-3; 8 nucleotides agree with TRBD2. CDR3 size: 16 residues. V dropped 5 bases and J dropped 2; count of bases not matched to a gene: 10. The V gene's germline CDR1 is SGHNT and CDR2 YYREEE (reference sequence). CDR3: CASRGTRPGYTDTQYF. DNA for the CDR3: TGTGCCAGCAGGGGGACTAGGCCGGGGTACACAGATACGCAGTATTTT.

The V call is TRBV5-4, the J call TRBJ2-1, with D tentatively TRBD2 (5 bases). CDR1 is SGHNT and CDR2 is YYREEE in the germline V gene (reference sequence). The CDR3 has 17 residues. Trimming pared 8 bases from V and 4 bases from J, leaving 25 bases between. DNA for the CDR3: TGTGCCAGTAGCACCGAGTGGAGGACGGCTGGGTACAATGAGCAGTTCTTC. Protein sequence: CASSTEWRTAGYNEQFF.

To note about this clonotype: The junction shows a germline mismatch at one end, possibly a read error. The chain combines TRBV20-1 with TRBJ2-3; maybe TRBD2 (5 bases). Per germline, CDR1 DFQATT and CDR2 SNEGSKA (reference sequence). CDR3 length: 16 amino acids. CDR3 in amino acids: CSAQELGNGVTDTQYF. In DNA form, the CDR3 reads TGCAGTGCGCAAGAGTTAGGTAACGGGGTCACAGATACGCAGTATTTC.

Details on this clonotype: The CDR3 carries no conserved terminal phenylalanine or tryptophan, so it likely arises from a read error. The chain employs TRBV12-3 or TRBV12-4 and TRBJ2-2; 8 bases map to TRBD2. CDR3 length equals 15 residues. Here the CDR3 reads CASRGGRPNTGELFY. The DNA for the CDR3 is TGTGCCAGCAGGGGCGGGAGGCCAAACACCGGAGAGCTGTTTTAT.

Details on this clonotype: The junction and the germline gene differ at one end; a read error may be behind it. The V call is TRBV9, the J call TRBJ2-6; D not resolved. The CDR3 spans 15 residues. Germline V gene sequence: CDR1 SGDLS, CDR2 YYNGEE. The CDR3 nucleotides read TGTGCCATCAGCGTGTGGGTCACTGGGGCCAACGTCCTGACTTTC. As protein: CAISVWVTGANVLTF.

A remark on this clonotype: This is likely a read error, given that the CDR3 carries no conserved phenylalanine or tryptophan at its end. This sequence joins TRBV29-1 and TRBJ2-3; D gene ambiguous. This CDR3 comprises 12 residues. The germline gives CDR1 SQVTM, CDR2 ANQGSEA. V was trimmed by 5 bases and J by 3 bases, leaving 9 bases between them. In DNA, the CDR3 is TGCAGCGTTACAGCGTTGACAGATACGCAGTATATT. This gives the protein CSVTALTDTQYI.

Comments on this clonotype: This may be a read error: a much more frequent sequence differs by one nucleotide. The chain is built from TRBV20-1 and TRBJ1-2; no clear D gene. CDR1 DFQATT and CDR2 SNEGSKA come from the germline V gene (reference sequence). Trimming left V 7 bases short and J 6 bases short, with 15 bases between. This CDR3 spans 12 amino acids. This chain's CDR3 is CSVSGGYDGYTF. CDR3 in DNA: TGCAGTGTTAGTGGAGGCTACGATGGCTACACCTTC.

The sample holds one count of this clonotype. J is TRBJ2-3 and V is TRBV20-1, with D possibly matching TRBD2 (6 bases). The CDR3 contains 15 residues. V was pared by 5 bases and J by 2 bases, with 17 bases between. The V gene's germline CDR1 is DFQATT and CDR2 SNEGSKA (reference sequence). CDR3 coding DNA: TGCAGTGCTCCACTCTGGACTATAATCACAGATACGCAGTATTTT. This gives the protein CSAPLWTIITDTQYF.

In regard to this clonotype: Since no conserved phenylalanine or tryptophan closes the CDR3, a read error is the likely cause. The chain has TRBV4-1 and TRBJ1-4; possible D gene TRBD1, 6 bases. Germline V gives CDR1 MGHRA, CDR2 YSYEKL. The CDR3 is 15 residues long. CDR3 DNA: TGCGCCAACAGCCAGATAGGGACAACTAATGAAAAGCTGTTTTCT. Amino acid sequence: CANSQIGTTNEKLFS.

A remark on this clonotype: The junction and the germline gene differ at one end; a read error may be behind it. This sequence joins TRBV11-2 and TRBJ1-6; unclear D gene. This CDR3 is built from 14 residues. Germline CDR1 reads SGHAT; CDR2 reads FQNNGV. The CDR3 DNA sequence: TGTGCCAGGAGCTTAGAAGCAAGTAATACATCCCTCCACTTT. Residues: CARSLEASNTSLHF.

A word on this clonotype: The junction differs from germline at one of its ends, possibly a read error. The chain carries TRBV29-1 and TRBJ2-3; tentative D call: TRBD2 (5 bases). Germline-derived CDR1 and CDR2 are SQVTM and ANQGSEA. The CDR3 runs 15 residues. CDR3: CCVSDTGVWADTQYF. As DNA, the CDR3 is TGCTGCGTATCAGATACCGGGGTTTGGGCAGATACGCAGTATTTT.

As regards this clonotype: A read error may produce the germline difference seen at one junction end. V is TRBV11-2 and J is TRBJ1-2, with D possibly TRBD1 on 5 matching bases. The CDR3 totals 14 residues. Germline V gene sequence: CDR1 SGHAT, CDR2 FQNNGV. The CDR3 DNA is TGTACCAGCAGCGTATATGGGACCCATGCTGGCTACACCTTC. Translation: CTSSVYGTHAGYTF. The complete variable domain, with remaining parts taken from reference TRBV11-2 and TRBJ1-2, reads EAGVAQSPRYKIIEKRQSVAFWCNPISGHATLYWYQQILGQGPKLLIQFQNNGVVDDSQLPKDRFSAERLKGVDSTLKIQPAKLEDSAVYLCTSSVYGTHAGYTFGSGTRLTVV.

The J gene is TRBJ1-5, the V gene TRBV18, with D maybe TRBD1 (5 bases). Trimming took off 2 bases at V and 8 bases at J, with 10 bases between the two ends. The CDR3 runs 13 residues. Germline values: CDR1 KGHSH, CDR2 LQKENI. The CDR3 region is CASSPGGGEPQHF. CDR3 nucleotides: TGTGCCAGCTCACCAGGGGGAGGTGAGCCCCAGCATTTT. The full variable domain, its missing parts supplied by reference TRBV18 and TRBJ1-5, is NAGVMQNPRHLVRRRGQEARLRCSPMKGHSHVYWYRQLPEEGLKFMVYLQKENIIDESGMPKERFSAEFPKEGPSILRIQQVVRGDSAAYFCASSPGGGEPQHFGDGTRLSIL.

A note on this clonotype: A read error is possible here, since a much larger clone lies one base away. The chain joins TRBV5-4 to TRBJ2-3; a possible D gene is TRBD2 (6 bases). The V gene's germline CDR1 is SGHNT and CDR2 YYREEE (reference sequence). This CDR3 comprises 15 residues. The CDR3 loop reads CASSLRSTSIDTQYF. The CDR3 bases are TGTGCCAGCAGCTTGAGGTCAACTAGCATAGATACGCAGTATTTT.